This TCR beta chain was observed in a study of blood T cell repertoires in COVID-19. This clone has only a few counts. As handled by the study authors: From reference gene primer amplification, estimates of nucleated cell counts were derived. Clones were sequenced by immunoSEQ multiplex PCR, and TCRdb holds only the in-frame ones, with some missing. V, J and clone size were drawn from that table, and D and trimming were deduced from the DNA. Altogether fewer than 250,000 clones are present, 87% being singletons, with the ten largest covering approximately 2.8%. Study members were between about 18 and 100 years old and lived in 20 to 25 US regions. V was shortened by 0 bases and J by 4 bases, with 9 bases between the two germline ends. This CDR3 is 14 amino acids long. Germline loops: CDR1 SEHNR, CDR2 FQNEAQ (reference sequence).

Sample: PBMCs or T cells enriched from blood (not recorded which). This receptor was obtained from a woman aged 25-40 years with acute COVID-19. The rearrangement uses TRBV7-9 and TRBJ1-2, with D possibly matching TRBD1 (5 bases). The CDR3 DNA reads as TGTGCCAGCAGCTTAGCGGAGGGGAGCTATGGCTACACCTTC. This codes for CASSLAEGSYGYTF.